This T cell receptor (beta chain) stems from a study of breast tumors, draining lymph nodes, adjacent tissues. MiXCR, applied by TCRdb to the multiplex PCR reads, yields one record per CDR3 protein. The sample contains about 17,000 distinct CDR3 sequences, 63% of which appear only once. This CDR3 is 14 amino acids long. V trimming: 5 bases; J trimming: 8 bases; junction bases outside the gene matches: 9. Germline lookup yields CDR1 SGHTA and CDR2 FQGTGA. This chain connects TRBV7-3 to TRBJ2-1, with 7 nucleotides matching TRBD1. The sequence was collected from a female donor with breast cancer. Some clones in this sample may be carry-over from other donors' samples. The specimen sequenced was tumor-adjacent breast tissue. CDR3 sequence reads: CASSVSQGLDEQFF. The CDR3 nucleotides read TGTGCCAGCAGCGTCTCACAGGGGCTCGATGAGCAGTTCTTC.